Sequencing of this T cell receptor (beta chain) was carried out in a study of control samples from healthy donors and cancer patients (dated by TCRdb to about 2020). Note on this clone: Its cognate antigen has yet to be identified. No clone much larger than this one lies a single base away; base qualities are absent.

Receptor amplification or capture employed the immunoSEQ multiplex PCR assay. In its TCRdb copy, this immuneACCESS table keeps in-frame sequences only and misses some clones. Where compared with another copy, unresolved V genes explain less than half of these, and the others have no known cause. This sample gives about 75,000 clones in total; 94% of them show up just once. 6.2% of the sample rests with the top ten. The junction carries 12 bases between V and J, which are trimmed by 7 bases and 0 bases respectively. Sequences LNHDA (CDR1) and SQIVND (CDR2) are obtained from the germline V gene (reference sequence). From the cysteine up to the phenylalanine, the CDR3 has a length of 15 residues. CDR3 DNA only is kept here, 45 bases in frame from base 1.

This TCR was recovered from a woman aged 40 to 50 in good health. Material for sequencing was blood. The rearrangement joined TRBV19 to TRBJ2-2, with the D gene tentatively TRBD1 or TRBD2, based on 6 matching bases in each. At the DNA level, the sequence is TGTGCCAGTATTGGGGGGCTCCCGAACACCGGGGAGCTGTTTTTT. It codes for CASIGGLPNTGELFF. Extended through the reference TRBV19 and TRBJ2-2 proteins, this CDR3 yields the full variable domain: DGGITQSPKYLFRKEGQNVTLSCEQNLNHDAMYWYRQDPGQGLRLIYYSQIVNDFQKGDIAEGYSVSREKKESFPLTVTSAQKNPTAFYLCASIGGLPNTGELFFGEGSRLTVL.